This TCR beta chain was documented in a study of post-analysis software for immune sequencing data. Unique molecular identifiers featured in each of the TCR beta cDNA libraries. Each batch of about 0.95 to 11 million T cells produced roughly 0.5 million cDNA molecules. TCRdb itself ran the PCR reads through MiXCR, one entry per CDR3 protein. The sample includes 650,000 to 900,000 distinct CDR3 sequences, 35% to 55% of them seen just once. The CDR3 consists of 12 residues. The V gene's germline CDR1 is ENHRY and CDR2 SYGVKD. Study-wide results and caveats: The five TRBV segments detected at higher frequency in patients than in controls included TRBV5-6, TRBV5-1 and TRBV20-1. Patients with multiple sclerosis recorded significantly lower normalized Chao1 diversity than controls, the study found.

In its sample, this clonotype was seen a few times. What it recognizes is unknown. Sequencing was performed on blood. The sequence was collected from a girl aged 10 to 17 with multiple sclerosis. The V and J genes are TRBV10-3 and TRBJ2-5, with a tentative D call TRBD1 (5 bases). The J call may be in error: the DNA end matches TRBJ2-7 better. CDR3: CATSTESYEQYF. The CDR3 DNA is TGTGCCACTTCGACAGAAAGCTACGAGCAGTACTTC.